This entry features one T cell receptor beta chain sequence. Original handling: Amplification with reference gene primers provided the estimates of nucleated cell counts. Some clones are missing from TCRdb's copy, which holds only in-frame ones; the method was immunoSEQ multiplex PCR. The DNA was the basis for D and trimming; V, J and clone size are from that table. This sample yields some 130,000 clones, of which approximately 90% are seen a single time; approximately 4.5% belongs to the top ten. These data are taken from a study of blood T cell repertoires in COVID-19. Germline values: CDR1 SGHRS, CDR2 YFSETQ. With 2 bases removed from V and 0 bases from J, the gap between germline ends came to 9 bases. The CDR3 consists of 14 residues.

The V call is TRBV5-1, the J call TRBJ2-7, with D perhaps matching TRBD2 (6 bases). Sequenced input: peripheral blood. The source is a man in his fifties or sixties with COVID-19, enrolled during active disease. CDR3 region: CASSLGGSSYEQYF. CDR3 DNA sequence: TGCGCCAGCAGCTTAGGAGGGAGCTCCTACGAGCAGTACTTC.